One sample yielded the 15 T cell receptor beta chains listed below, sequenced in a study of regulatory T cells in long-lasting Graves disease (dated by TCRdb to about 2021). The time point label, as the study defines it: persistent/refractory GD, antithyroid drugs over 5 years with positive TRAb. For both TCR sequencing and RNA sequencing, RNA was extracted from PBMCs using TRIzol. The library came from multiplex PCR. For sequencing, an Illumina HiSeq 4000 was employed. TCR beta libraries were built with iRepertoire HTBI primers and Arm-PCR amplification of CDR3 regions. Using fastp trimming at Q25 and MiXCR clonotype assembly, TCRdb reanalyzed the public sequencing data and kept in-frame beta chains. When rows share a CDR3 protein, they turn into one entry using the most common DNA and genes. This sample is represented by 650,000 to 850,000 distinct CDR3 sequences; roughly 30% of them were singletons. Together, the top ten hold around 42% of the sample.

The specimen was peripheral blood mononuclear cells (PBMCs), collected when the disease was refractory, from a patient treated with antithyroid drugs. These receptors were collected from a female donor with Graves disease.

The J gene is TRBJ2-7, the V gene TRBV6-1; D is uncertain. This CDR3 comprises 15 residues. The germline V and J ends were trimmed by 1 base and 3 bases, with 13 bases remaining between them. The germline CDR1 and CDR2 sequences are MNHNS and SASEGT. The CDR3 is CASSEVGPPIYEQYF. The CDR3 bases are TGTGCCAGCAGTGAAGTTGGCCCTCCCATCTACGAGCAGTACTTC.

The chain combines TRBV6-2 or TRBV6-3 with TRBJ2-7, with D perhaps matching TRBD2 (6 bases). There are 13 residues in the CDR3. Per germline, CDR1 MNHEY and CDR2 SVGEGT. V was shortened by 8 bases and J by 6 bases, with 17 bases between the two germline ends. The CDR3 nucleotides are TGTGCCAGCCAACGGGTCCTCGGGAGCGAGCAGTACTTC. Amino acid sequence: CASQRVLGSEQYF.

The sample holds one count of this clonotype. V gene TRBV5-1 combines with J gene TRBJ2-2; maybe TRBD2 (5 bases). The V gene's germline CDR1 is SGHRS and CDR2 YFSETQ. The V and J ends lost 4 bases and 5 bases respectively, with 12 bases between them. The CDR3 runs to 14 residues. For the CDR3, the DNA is TGCGCCAGCAGCCCGGGATGGGTAACCGGGGAGCTGTTTTTT. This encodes CASSPGWVTGELFF.

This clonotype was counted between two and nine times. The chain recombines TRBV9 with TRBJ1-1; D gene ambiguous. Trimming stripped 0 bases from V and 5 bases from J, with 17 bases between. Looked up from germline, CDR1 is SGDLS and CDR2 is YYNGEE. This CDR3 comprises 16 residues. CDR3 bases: TGTGCCAGCAGCGTAGGGTCAGATTTTACTAGGACTGAAGCTTTCTTT. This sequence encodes CASSVGSDFTRTEAFF.

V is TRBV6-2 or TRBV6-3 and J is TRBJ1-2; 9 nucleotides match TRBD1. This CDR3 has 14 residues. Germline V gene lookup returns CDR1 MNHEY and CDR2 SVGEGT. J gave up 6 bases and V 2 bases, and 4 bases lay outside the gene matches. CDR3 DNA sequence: TGTGCCAGCAGTTACGCGGGACAGGGTAATGGCTACACCTTC. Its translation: CASSYAGQGNGYTF.

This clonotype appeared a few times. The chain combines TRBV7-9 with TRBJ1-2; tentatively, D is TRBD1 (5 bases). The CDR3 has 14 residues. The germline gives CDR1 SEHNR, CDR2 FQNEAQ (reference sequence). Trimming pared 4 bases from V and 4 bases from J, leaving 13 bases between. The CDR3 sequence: CASSSEQELYGYTF. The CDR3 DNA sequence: TGTGCCAGCAGCTCCGAACAGGAACTCTATGGCTACACCTTC.

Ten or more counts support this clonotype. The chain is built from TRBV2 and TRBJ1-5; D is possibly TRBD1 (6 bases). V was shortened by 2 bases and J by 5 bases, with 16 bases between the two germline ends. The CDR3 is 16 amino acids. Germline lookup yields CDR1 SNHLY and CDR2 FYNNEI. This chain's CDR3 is CASSEKGGIRDQPQHF. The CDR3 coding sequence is TGTGCCAGCAGTGAAAAGGGGGGTATCCGAGATCAGCCCCAGCATTTT.

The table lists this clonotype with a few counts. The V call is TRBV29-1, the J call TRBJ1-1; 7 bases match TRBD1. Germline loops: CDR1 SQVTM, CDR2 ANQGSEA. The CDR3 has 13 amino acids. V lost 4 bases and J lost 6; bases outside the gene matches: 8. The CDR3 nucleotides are TGCAGCGTTGGAGACAGGGTCGGAGCTGAAGCTTTCTTT. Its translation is CSVGDRVGAEAFF.

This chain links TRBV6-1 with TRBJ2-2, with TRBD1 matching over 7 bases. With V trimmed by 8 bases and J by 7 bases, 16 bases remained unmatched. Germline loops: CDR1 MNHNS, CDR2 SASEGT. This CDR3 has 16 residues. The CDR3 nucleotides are TGTGCCAGCCCGACCAAGACAGGGCCGTCGGGCGGGGAGCTGTTTTTT. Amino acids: CASPTKTGPSGGELFF.

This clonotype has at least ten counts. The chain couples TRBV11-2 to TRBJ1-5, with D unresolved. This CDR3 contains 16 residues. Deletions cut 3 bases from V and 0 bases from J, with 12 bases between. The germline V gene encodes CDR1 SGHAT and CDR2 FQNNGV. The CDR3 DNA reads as TGTGCCAGCAGCTTCGGAACAGCCCCTAGCAATCAGCCCCAGCATTTT. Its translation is CASSFGTAPSNQPQHF.

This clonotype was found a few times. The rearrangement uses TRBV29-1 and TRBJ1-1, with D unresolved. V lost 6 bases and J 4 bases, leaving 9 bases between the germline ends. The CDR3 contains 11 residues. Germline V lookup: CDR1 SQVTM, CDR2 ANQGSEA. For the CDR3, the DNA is TGCAGCGTCTCCGAGGGCACTGAAGCTTTCTTT. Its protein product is CSVSEGTEAFF.

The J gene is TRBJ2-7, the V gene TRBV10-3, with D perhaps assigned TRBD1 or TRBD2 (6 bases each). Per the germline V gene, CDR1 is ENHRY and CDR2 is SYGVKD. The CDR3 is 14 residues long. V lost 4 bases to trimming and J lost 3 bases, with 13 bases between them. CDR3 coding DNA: TGTGCCATCAGTGTATTGGGGGGCAACTACGAGCAGTACTTC. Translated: CAISVLGGNYEQYF.

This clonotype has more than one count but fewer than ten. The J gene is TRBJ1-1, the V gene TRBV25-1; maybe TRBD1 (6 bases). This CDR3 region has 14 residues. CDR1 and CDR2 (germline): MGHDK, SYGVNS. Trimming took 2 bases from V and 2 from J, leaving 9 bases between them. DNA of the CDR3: TGTGCCAGCAGTGAAACAGGGCGAAACACTGAAGCTTTCTTT. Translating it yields CASSETGRNTEAFF. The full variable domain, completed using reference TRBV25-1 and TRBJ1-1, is EADIYQTPRYLVIGTGKKITLECSQTMGHDKMYWYQQDPGMELHLIHYSYGVNSTEKGDLSSESTVSRIRTEHFPLTLESARPSHTSQYLCASSETGRNTEAFFGQGTRLTVV.

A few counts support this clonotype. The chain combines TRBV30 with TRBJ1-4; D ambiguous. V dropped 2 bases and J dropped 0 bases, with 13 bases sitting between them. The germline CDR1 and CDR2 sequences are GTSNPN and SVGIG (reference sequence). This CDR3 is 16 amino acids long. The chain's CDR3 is CAWSSLPPATNEKLFF. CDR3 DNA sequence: TGTGCCTGGAGTTCACTTCCACCTGCAACTAATGAAAAACTGTTTTTT. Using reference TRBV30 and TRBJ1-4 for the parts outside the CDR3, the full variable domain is SQTIHQWPATLVQPVGSPLSLECTVEGTSNPNLYWYRQAAGRGLQLLFYSVGIGQISSEVPQNLSASRPQDRQFILSSKKLLLSDSGFYLCAWSSLPPATNEKLFFGSGTQLSVL.

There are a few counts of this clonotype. CDR3 sequence (DNA): TGTGCCAGCAGCCCCCGGACACGGTCCCATGGCTACACCTTC. Its protein product is CASSPRTRSHGYTF. The V call is TRBV11-2, the J call TRBJ1-2, with a possible D match to TRBD1 (5 bases). Germline-derived CDR1 and CDR2 are SGHAT and FQNNGV. This CDR3 contains 14 residues. The V end was cut by 5 bases, the J end by 6 bases, with 16 bases between.